The clone carrying this TCR beta chain was picked up a small number of times. The germline gives CDR1 SQVTM, CDR2 ANQGSEA. This CDR3 has 13 residues. Between the trimmed V and J ends, which lost 3 bases and 3 bases, there was a span of 8 bases. Profiling relied on immunoSEQ multiplex PCR, and the TCRdb table lists in-frame clones only, not all of them. The top ten clones hold 20% to 30% of a sample with tens of thousands of clones, roughly four fifths of them seen once. These data are taken from a study of CD8 T cell repertoires and HIV-1 epitope variants. Study-level background: Twenty-five autologous and known Gag and Nef epitope variant peptides each stimulated T cells separately. Controls were a CMV, EBV and flu peptide pool, Ebola AY9 negative control, and no-peptide well. Enriched T cells were co-cultured with equal autologous T cell-negative cells. Tested: three Gag epitope families, Nef HW9 and YT9.

The clonotype originates from a male donor with HIV. V and J are TRBV29-1 and TRBJ1-4; D is uncertain. Sequencing was done on a sample of uncultured baseline CD8+ T cells from peripheral blood mononuclear cells (PBMCs). The CDR3 is CSVEGDSNEKLFF. The CDR3 DNA is TGCAGCGTTGAGGGAGACTCTAATGAAAAACTGTTTTTT.